These 15 T cell receptor beta chains were all obtained from the same sample, sequenced in a study of identical twins. TCRdb re-called the 5' RACE reads through MiXCR, storing one row per CDR3 protein. The sample contains about 480,000 distinct CDR3 sequences, 14% of which appear only once. This sample also appeared in a second study, on yellow fever vaccine responses in identical twins.

Sequencing input: CD4+ T cells sorted from blood. The receptors shown here come from a woman aged 18-29 years in good health.

Only a few counts were recorded for this clonotype. The genes are TRBV28 and TRBJ2-4; D not certain. CDR1 MDHEN and CDR2 SYDVKM come from the germline V gene. The CDR3 sequence is 13 residues long. Deletions cut 10 bases from V and 3 bases from J, with 13 bases between. The CDR3 DNA reads TGTGCCACTAAGCTGGCCCTCAAAAACATTCAGTACTTC. It yields the protein CATKLALKNIQYF.

The CDR3 DNA reads TGTGCCAGCAGACCGACAGGGGCCACTAATGAGCAGTTCTTC. It is translated as CASRPTGATNEQFF. The V call is TRBV6-2 or TRBV6-3, the J call TRBJ2-1; 8 nucleotides agree with TRBD1. V dropped 6 bases and J dropped 7; count of bases not matched to a gene: 8. The V gene's germline CDR1 is MNHEY and CDR2 SVGEGT. The CDR3 consists of 14 residues.

The chain joins TRBV11-2 to TRBJ2-3; 9 nucleotides agree with TRBD2. There are 15 residues in the CDR3. V was clipped by 1 base and J by 6 bases; unmatched bases: 5. CDR1 and CDR2 from the germline V gene are SGHAT and FQNNGV. The CDR3 bases are TGTGCCAGCAGCTTAGGGGCTAGCGGGGCGGATACGCAGTATTTT. This gives the protein CASSLGASGADTQYF.

The V and J genes are TRBV21-1 and TRBJ2-3; TRBD1, as called in the table, went unchecked against the DNA. TRBV21-1 is a pseudogene segment. The CDR3 contains 16 residues. CDR3 in DNA: TGTGCCAGCAGCAAAGCGGTAGACAGCCAAGAAGATACGCAGTATTTT. It specifies CASSKAVDSQEDTQYF.

This clonotype was recorded a few times. The chain joins TRBV12-3 or TRBV12-4 to TRBJ2-1, with TRBD1 identical over 11 bases. V shed 3 bases and J 7 bases; nucleotides not matched to a gene: 5. This CDR3 is 15 amino acids long. CDR3 sequence: CASSLGTGGFNEQFF. CDR3 in DNA: TGTGCCAGCAGTTTGGGGACAGGGGGGTTTAATGAGCAGTTCTTC.

The V and J genes are TRBV7-2 and TRBJ2-1; D not certain. Germline V CDR1 and CDR2: SGHTA, FQGNSA. The CDR3 covers 13 residues. V was clipped by 5 bases and J by 8 bases, with 13 bases between them. CDR3 sequence reads: CASSTPRAHEQFF. The CDR3 DNA is TGTGCCAGCAGCACGCCCCGGGCTCATGAGCAGTTCTTC.

This clonotype has only a few counts. The rearrangement uses TRBV20-1 and TRBJ2-3; D assignment may be TRBD1 or TRBD2 (6 bases each). The ends were cut back, 6 bases at V and 5 bases at J, with 15 bases in the middle. This CDR3 is 13 amino acids long. The germline V gene has CDR1 DFQATT and CDR2 SNEGSKA (reference sequence). This CDR3 is CSARWGAVDTQYF. CDR3 in DNA: TGCAGTGCCAGGTGGGGGGCGGTAGATACGCAGTATTTT.

The CDR3 bases are TGTGCCAGCAGTGAGTCTAAAGGGCGGAGCACCGGGGAGCTGTTTTTT. Translation gives CASSESKGRSTGELFF. The chain employs TRBV6-1 and TRBJ2-2; the D is unclear. Trimming shortened V by 3 bases and J by 4 bases, and 15 bases separated the two germline ends. Germline assignment: CDR1 MNHNS and CDR2 SASEGT. CDR3 length: 16 residues.

This clonotype came up a few times. The genes are TRBV28 and TRBJ1-1; D is undetermined. Trimming removed 6 bases from V and 5 bases from J, with 19 bases in between. CDR3 size: 15 residues. Looked up from germline, CDR1 is MDHEN and CDR2 is SYDVKM. CDR3 residues: CASSSAEGLGTEAFF. CDR3 in DNA: TGTGCCAGCAGCTCCGCCGAAGGGCTTGGGACTGAAGCTTTCTTT.

In its sample, this clonotype was seen a few times. The gene calls are TRBV7-2 and TRBJ1-1; D might be TRBD1 (6 bases). Germline V gene lookup returns CDR1 SGHTA and CDR2 FQGNSA. CDR3 size: 13 residues. V lost 3 bases and J lost 6, with 11 bases in between. CDR3 nucleotides: TGTGCCAGCAGCTTTGGGGGGCGGTCTGAAGCTTTCTTT. Translating it yields CASSFGGRSEAFF.

At least ten counts were recorded for this clonotype. The chain employs TRBV2 and TRBJ1-2; possible D gene TRBD1, 5 bases. Trimming removed 7 bases from V and 8 bases from J, with 17 bases in between. Germline CDR1 and CDR2: SNHLY and FYNNEI. CDR3 length: 13 amino acids. This chain's CDR3 is CASNPGTLGGYTF. Written as DNA, the CDR3 is TGTGCCAGCAACCCTGGGACCCTGGGAGGCTACACCTTC.

V is TRBV4-1 and J is TRBJ1-1, with 7 bases aligning to TRBD1. The CDR3 is 17 residues long. V lost 1 base to trimming and J lost 0 bases; unmatched junction nucleotides: 8. Germline CDR1 is MGHRA and CDR2 is YSYEKL. The CDR3 DNA sequence: TGCGCCAGCAGCCAAGTTCGGGACAGCCACATGAACACTGAAGCTTTCTTT. It encodes CASSQVRDSHMNTEAFF.

V is TRBV7-8 and J is TRBJ2-1; D tentatively reads TRBD1 or TRBD2 (6 bases each). The CDR3 runs 15 residues. The germline CDR1 and CDR2 sequences are SGHVS and FQNEAQ. V lost 7 bases and J lost 4, with 17 bases in between. CDR3 nucleotides: TGTGCCAGCACCTCCCCGGGGGCCGGGTACAATGAGCAGTTCTTC. This encodes CASTSPGAGYNEQFF.

This clonotype came up a few times. The chain carries TRBV5-1 and TRBJ2-7; no reliable D call. The length of the CDR3 is 14 residues. Deletions cut 0 bases from V and 6 bases from J, with 13 bases between. Per germline, CDR1 SGHRS and CDR2 YFSETQ. The CDR3 here is CASSLASLSPEQYF. Written as DNA, the CDR3 is TGCGCCAGCAGCTTGGCCAGTCTTTCCCCCGAGCAGTACTTC.

This clonotype was counted a few times. The chain combines TRBV29-1 with TRBJ2-5, with D maybe TRBD2 (6 bases). Per the germline V gene, CDR1 is SQVTM and CDR2 is ANQGSEA. CDR3 length: 17 residues. V shed 3 bases and J shed 5 bases, with 25 bases lying between them. CDR3 region: CSVDRAAGRGGRETQYF. CDR3 DNA: TGCAGCGTTGACCGGGCGGCGGGAAGGGGAGGTCGGGAGACCCAGTACTTC. Using reference TRBV29-1 and TRBJ2-5 for the parts outside the CDR3, the full variable domain is SAVISQKPSRDICQRGTSLTIQCQVDSQVTMMFWYRQQPGQSLTLIATANQGSEATYESGFVIDKFPISRPNLTFSTLTVSNMSPEDSSIYLCSVDRAAGRGGRETQYFGPGTRLLVL.